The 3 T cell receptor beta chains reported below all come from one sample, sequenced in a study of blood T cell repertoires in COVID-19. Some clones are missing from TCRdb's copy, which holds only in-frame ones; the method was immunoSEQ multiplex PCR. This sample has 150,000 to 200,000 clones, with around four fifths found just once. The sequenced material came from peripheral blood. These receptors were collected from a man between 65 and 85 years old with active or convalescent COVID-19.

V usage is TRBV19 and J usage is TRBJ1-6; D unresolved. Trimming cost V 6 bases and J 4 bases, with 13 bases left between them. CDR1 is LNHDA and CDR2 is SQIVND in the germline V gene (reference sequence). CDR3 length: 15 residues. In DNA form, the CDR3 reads TGTGCCAGTAGGGGTTGGCAGGCTTATAATTCACCCCTCCACTTT. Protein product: CASRGWQAYNSPLHF.

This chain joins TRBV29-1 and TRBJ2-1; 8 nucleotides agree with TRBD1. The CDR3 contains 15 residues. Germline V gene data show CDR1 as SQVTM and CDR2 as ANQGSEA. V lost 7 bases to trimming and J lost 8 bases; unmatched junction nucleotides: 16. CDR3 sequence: CSAPLPTGGSHEQFF. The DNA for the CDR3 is TGCAGCGCTCCCCTCCCCACAGGGGGATCGCATGAGCAGTTCTTC.

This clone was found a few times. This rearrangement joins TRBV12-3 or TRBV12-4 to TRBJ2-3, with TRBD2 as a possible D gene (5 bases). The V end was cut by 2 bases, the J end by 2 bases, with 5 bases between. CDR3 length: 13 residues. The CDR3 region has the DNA TGTGCCAGCAGTTTACGGGACACAGATACGCAGTATTTT. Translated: CASSLRDTDTQYF.